Described below is a single T cell receptor beta chain sequence and its context. These data are taken from a study of shared clonotypes between healthy human individuals. This CDR3 has 15 residues. Germline V gene data show CDR1 as MNHEY and CDR2 as SMNVEV (reference sequence). Trimming removed 3 bases from V and 6 bases from J, with 12 bases in between. The data were produced by immunoSEQ multiplex PCR, yet TCRdb's version contains in-frame clones alone and is incomplete. The sample comprises a few hundred thousand clones, around 87% of which are singletons, and roughly 17% rests with the top ten. The receptor comes from a man aged 18 to 29 in good health. The gene calls are TRBV27 and TRBJ1-6; a weak D match, TRBD1 (5 bases). The sequenced sample was memory CD8+ T cells sorted from blood. Subset of the sample: CD45RO+ cells pooled with CCR7-negative TemRA cells. The CDR3 region is CASSFGPGANSPLHF. The DNA of the CDR3 is TGTGCCAGCAGTTTTGGTCCCGGGGCTAATTCACCCCTCCACTTT.